Listed here are 24 T cell receptor beta chains from one sample, sequenced in a study of CD8 T cells in ankylosing spondylitis. TCRdb recomputed calls from the 5' RACE reads with MiXCR, one row per CDR3 protein. The sample records tens of thousands of distinct CDR3 sequences, under 5% being singletons. Sequenced material: blood, either unsorted or a sorted T cell fraction (not recorded which). All receptors derive from a female donor with ankylosing spondylitis or in good health (not recorded which).

This clonotype was seen at least ten times. The V and J genes are TRBV9 and TRBJ2-1, with TRBD2 matching over 9 bases. V trimming: 3 bases; J trimming: 2 bases; junction bases outside the gene matches: 12. From germline, CDR1 is SGDLS and CDR2 YYNGEE. This CDR3 comprises 18 residues. CDR3: CASSEGPPGLAPYNEQFF. The CDR3 DNA is TGTGCCAGCAGCGAAGGGCCCCCGGGACTAGCCCCCTACAATGAGCAGTTCTTC.

This clonotype was observed many times. V usage is TRBV9 and J usage is TRBJ2-5; TRBD2 agrees at 7 bases. Trimming cost V 0 bases and J 4 bases; bases outside gene matches: 3. This CDR3 contains 14 residues. Germline V lookup: CDR1 SGDLS, CDR2 YYNGEE. The CDR3 protein is CASSVEASGETQYF. Here the CDR3 DNA reads TGTGCCAGCAGCGTAGAGGCTAGCGGAGAGACCCAGTACTTC. Filled out from reference TRBV9 and TRBJ2-5, the complete variable domain reads DSGVTQTPKHLITATGQRVTLRCSPRSGDLSVYWYQQSLDQGLQFLIQYYNGEERAKGNILERFSAQQFPDLHSELNLSSLELGDSALYFCASSVEASGETQYFGPGTRLLVL.

This clonotype was picked up many times. DNA of the CDR3: TGTGCCAGCAGCGACCGGACAGGGAATGAAAAACTGTTTTTT. This gives the protein CASSDRTGNEKLFF. This chain links TRBV9 with TRBJ1-4; TRBD1 agrees at 8 bases. Trimming cost V 3 bases and J 5 bases; bases outside gene matches: 3. Germline assignment: CDR1 SGDLS and CDR2 YYNGEE. CDR3 length equals 14 residues.

This clonotype showed up many times. The chain combines TRBV9 with TRBJ2-5; 7 bases match TRBD1. With 3 bases clipped from V and 3 bases from J, the junction kept 5 bases outside the gene matches. The CDR3 length is 14 residues. Germline loops: CDR1 SGDLS, CDR2 YYNGEE. The CDR3 region is CASSDTGEKETQYF. The CDR3 DNA reads TGTGCCAGCAGCGACACAGGGGAGAAAGAGACCCAGTACTTC.

This clonotype was seen many times. The V gene is TRBV9, the J gene TRBJ2-1, with D perhaps matching TRBD1 (6 bases). The V end was cut by 0 bases, the J end by 7 bases, with 20 bases between. Germline lookup yields CDR1 SGDLS and CDR2 YYNGEE. This CDR3 contains 17 residues. The CDR3 sequence is CASSVVFGAQGTNEQFF. The CDR3 coding sequence is TGTGCCAGCAGCGTAGTTTTCGGTGCTCAGGGGACGAATGAGCAGTTCTTC.

This clonotype has ten or more counts. The chain has TRBV9 and TRBJ2-1, with D unclear. Deletions cut 0 bases from V and 8 bases from J, with 15 bases between. This CDR3 comprises 15 residues. The germline gives CDR1 SGDLS, CDR2 YYNGEE. CDR3 sequence: CASSVDSPGFDEQFF. Written as DNA, the CDR3 is TGTGCCAGCAGCGTAGACTCCCCCGGCTTCGATGAGCAGTTCTTC.

This clonotype was detected ten times or more. The chain has TRBV9 and TRBJ2-7; TRBD1 matches 7 bases. This CDR3 contains 14 residues. CDR1 is SGDLS and CDR2 is YYNGEE in the germline V gene. J was trimmed by 3 bases and V by 3 bases; bases with no gene match: 6. DNA of the CDR3: TGTGCCAGCAGCGCGGACAGGTACGACTACGAGCAGTACTTC. Encoded protein: CASSADRYDYEQYF.

This clonotype has at least ten counts. The rearrangement joins TRBV9 to TRBJ2-3; 8 nucleotides line up with TRBD2. Trimming took 0 bases from V and 6 from J; bases not matched to a gene: 6. Germline V gene lookup returns CDR1 SGDLS and CDR2 YYNGEE. The CDR3 extends over 15 amino acids. The CDR3 region is CASSVVGGAGDTQYF. CDR3 nucleotides: TGTGCCAGCAGCGTAGTCGGGGGGGCTGGGGATACGCAGTATTTT.

This rearrangement joins TRBV9 to TRBJ1-3, with D possibly being TRBD1 (5 bases). CDR1 and CDR2 from the germline V gene are SGDLS and YYNGEE. V dropped 0 bases and J dropped 4 bases, with 14 bases sitting between them. This CDR3 spans 16 amino acids. CDR3 in amino acids: CASSVDFRGAGNTIYF. The CDR3 DNA follows: TGTGCCAGCAGCGTAGATTTTAGGGGAGCAGGAAACACCATATATTTT.

This clonotype was counted many times. The chain has TRBV9 and TRBJ2-1; 9 positions agree with TRBD1. The ends lost 0 bases at V and 8 bases at J; junction bases unmatched: 6. Germline CDR1 SGDLS, CDR2 YYNGEE. The CDR3 runs 15 residues. The CDR3 is CASSVEDRGTDEQFF. CDR3 DNA sequence: TGTGCCAGCAGCGTAGAGGACAGGGGTACGGATGAGCAGTTCTTC.

This clonotype has a count of ten or more. The CDR3 bases are TGTGCCAGCAGCATAAATACAGTCAATGAGCAGTTCTTC. Its protein product is CASSINTVNEQFF. This sequence joins TRBV9 and TRBJ2-1; D remains ambiguous. The CDR3 is 13 amino acids. Germline CDR1 is SGDLS and CDR2 is YYNGEE. V gave up 4 bases and J gave up 6 bases, with 11 bases separating them. Supplemented by reference TRBV9 and TRBJ2-1, the full variable domain reads DSGVTQTPKHLITATGQRVTLRCSPRSGDLSVYWYQQSLDQGLQFLIQYYNGEERAKGNILERFSAQQFPDLHSELNLSSLELGDSALYFCASSINTVNEQFFGPGTRLTVL.

This clonotype was counted between two and nine times. The chain carries TRBV9 and TRBJ2-3; a weak D match, TRBD2 (7 bases). Trimming took 0 bases from V and 2 from J, leaving 13 bases between them. This CDR3 has 16 amino acids. Germline-derived CDR1 and CDR2 are SGDLS and YYNGEE. The CDR3 spells CASSVAGGFNTDTQYF. CDR3 in DNA: TGTGCCAGCAGCGTAGCGGGGGGCTTCAACACAGATACGCAGTATTTT.

This clonotype was detected many times. The V call is TRBV9, the J call TRBJ2-2; a possible D gene is TRBD1 (5 bases). V was shortened by 4 bases and J by 5 bases, with 21 bases between the two germline ends. There are 17 residues in the CDR3. From germline, CDR1 is SGDLS and CDR2 YYNGEE. CDR3 sequence: CASSSRLAEGATGELFF. CDR3 nucleotide sequence: TGTGCCAGCAGCTCGAGACTGGCGGAAGGGGCGACCGGGGAGCTGTTTTTT.

This clonotype occurred many times. The rearrangement uses TRBV9 and TRBJ2-2, with a tentative D call TRBD1 (6 bases). The length of the CDR3 is 15 residues. Trimming removed 4 bases from V and 0 bases from J, with 10 bases in between. The germline V gene has CDR1 SGDLS and CDR2 YYNGEE. The CDR3: CASSQGQANTGELFF. As DNA, the CDR3 is TGTGCCAGCAGCCAGGGACAAGCGAACACCGGGGAGCTGTTTTTT.

This clonotype was counted at least ten times. The chain recombines TRBV9 with TRBJ2-3; D gene ambiguous. CDR1 SGDLS and CDR2 YYNGEE come from the germline V gene. This CDR3 has 15 residues. Between the trimmed V and J ends, which lost 2 bases and 0 bases, there was a span of 10 bases. CDR3 sequence: CASSVSTSSTDTQYF. The CDR3 coding sequence is TGTGCCAGCAGCGTGTCGACTTCGAGCACAGATACGCAGTATTTT.

This clonotype was observed many times. The gene calls are TRBV9 and TRBJ1-2; tentative D call: TRBD1 (5 bases). CDR1 SGDLS and CDR2 YYNGEE come from the germline V gene. The CDR3 has 16 residues. The V gene lost 4 bases and the J gene lost 4 bases, with 20 bases spanning the gap. This CDR3 is CASSSGTPSRGYGYTF. CDR3 nucleotides: TGTGCCAGCAGCTCCGGGACCCCATCTCGAGGCTATGGCTACACCTTC.

This clonotype was counted many times. The chain carries TRBV9 and TRBJ1-5, with D possibly being TRBD1 (6 bases). Germline CDR1 and CDR2: SGDLS and YYNGEE. The CDR3 loop spans 13 amino acids. V lost 4 bases to trimming and J lost 4 bases, with 9 bases between them. CDR3: CASSTQGNQPQHF. CDR3 DNA: TGTGCCAGCAGCACCCAGGGGAATCAGCCCCAGCATTTT.

This clonotype was detected only a few times. The chain joins TRBV9 to TRBJ2-2, with unresolved D. There are 14 residues in the CDR3. V dropped 0 bases and J dropped 3 bases, with 6 bases sitting between them. The germline gives CDR1 SGDLS, CDR2 YYNGEE. The CDR3 nucleotides are TGTGCCAGCAGCGTAGAAGTAGACACCGGGGAGCTGTTTTTT. Translating gives CASSVEVDTGELFF.

By share, this clonotype ranks as medium-sized. The rearrangement joins TRBV9 to TRBJ1-2; D unresolved. CDR3 length equals 12 residues. Germline-derived CDR1 and CDR2 are SGDLS and YYNGEE. V lost 4 bases and J lost 6, with 10 bases in between. The CDR3 here is CASSLNINGYTF. CDR3 nucleotides: TGTGCCAGCAGCTTAAACATTAATGGCTACACCTTC.

The sample holds many counts of this clonotype. The chain combines TRBV9 with TRBJ2-1, with D tentatively TRBD2 (5 bases). Germline V gives CDR1 SGDLS, CDR2 YYNGEE. Trimming left V 4 bases short and J 8 bases short, with 16 bases between. CDR3 length equals 14 residues. The CDR3 nucleotides are TGTGCCAGCAGCCCCTTCGGGGTAAAGGATGAGCAGTTCTTC. It encodes CASSPFGVKDEQFF.

This clonotype was counted at least ten times. The chain carries TRBV25-1 and TRBJ1-5, with D perhaps TRBD1 (5 bases). The germline gives CDR1 MGHDK, CDR2 SYGVNS. The CDR3 covers 13 residues. The V end lost 11 bases, the J end lost 2 bases, and 13 bases lay between the germline ends. Written as DNA, the CDR3 is TGTGCCTGTGGGGGGAGTCGCAATCAGCCCCAGCATTTT. Amino acids: CACGGSRNQPQHF.

This clonotype was counted at least ten times. This chain joins TRBV9 and TRBJ1-5, with D unresolved. V was pared by 2 bases and J by 6 bases, with 9 bases between. The CDR3 sequence is 13 residues long. Germline V gives CDR1 SGDLS, CDR2 YYNGEE. The CDR3 DNA sequence: TGTGCCAGCAGCGTCAGCCCCCGTCAGCCCCAGCATTTT. This gives the protein CASSVSPRQPQHF.

This clonotype has just a few counts. The chain employs TRBV9 and TRBJ2-3, with 7 bases fitting TRBD1. Unmatched junction bases numbered 9, after V lost 7 bases and J lost 1 base. The CDR3 spans 15 residues. Germline V gives CDR1 SGDLS, CDR2 YYNGEE. CDR3 in amino acids: CASGTTGWGTDTQYF. The DNA for the CDR3 is TGTGCCAGCGGGACGACAGGGTGGGGCACAGATACGCAGTATTTT.

This clonotype was seen many times. The V gene is TRBV9, the J gene TRBJ2-7; 14 positions match TRBD2. This CDR3 has 16 amino acids. In germline, CDR1 is SGDLS, CDR2 YYNGEE. The V gene end was trimmed by 3 bases and the J gene end by 5 bases; junction bases not matched to a gene: 7. In DNA form, the CDR3 reads TGTGCCAGCAGCGGACTAGCGGGGGGGCTTCGGAACGAGCAGTACTTC. Encoded protein: CASSGLAGGLRNEQYF.